The source of this TCR beta chain is a study of response to subunit inactivated influenza vaccine. TCRdb independently ran MiXCR on the RT-PCR reads; one entry per CDR3 protein. The table lists approximately 520,000 distinct CDR3 sequences, over 25% of them singletons. Between the trimmed V and J ends, which lost 3 bases and 3 bases, there was a span of 12 bases. The CDR3 loop spans 15 amino acids. There are a few counts of this clonotype. This receptor was obtained from a man aged 50 to 59 who received an inactivated influenza vaccine. Material: CD4+ T cells sorted from PBMCs, obtained 5 days after vaccination. The chain has TRBV12-3 or TRBV12-4 and TRBJ2-4; possible D gene TRBD2, 5 bases. The CDR3 protein is CASSLALADKNIQYF. The CDR3 nucleotides read TGTGCCAGCAGTTTGGCCCTAGCCGACAAAAACATTCAGTACTTC.